The rows below give T cell receptor beta chains drawn from one sample of a study of shared clonotypes between healthy human individuals. TCRdb keeps only in-frame clones here, not all; method: immunoSEQ multiplex PCR. Of around 300,000 clones in the sample, around 86% were seen once. The sequenced material came from memory CD8+ T cells sorted from blood. The receptors were sampled from a young man in good health. Both conserved end residues are trimmed from each CDR3. D genes are given only for firm matches.

TRBV19 | NA | ASSMGPARSYEQY
TRBV27 | NA | ASSLSPPLRGNYGYT
TRBV15 | NA | ATSRDKGSSGYT
TRBV27 | NA | ASSYLNSGERY
TRBV19 | NA | ASSIAANTEAF
TRBV15 | TRBD1 | ATSSPLGTEEETQY
TRBV18 | NA | ASSPWDTTYEQY
TRBV4-1 | NA | ASSQDPSGPEETQY
TRBV6-1 | NA | ASSEDGNDNSPLH
TRBV11-2 | NA | ASSLGWASGNTIY
TRBV5-1 | TRBD2 | ASSLREQLAGVWETQY
TRBV27 | NA | ASSLTQSTNYGYT
TRBV2 | NA | ASRRSLEQY
TRBV4-3 | NA | ASSQVAGANYGYT
TRBV2 | NA | ASCAGTGNTIY
TRBV5-6 | TRBD2 | ASSGPAGTRLYEQY
TRBV7-9 | TRBD1 | ASSLTGDNSPLH
TRBV30 | NA | AWKSPGPTRTGELF
TRBV7-2 | NA | ASSLLWLGYGYT
TRBV10-3 | NA | AISESTRTRDLEQF
TRBV4-1 | NA | ASSQGQEGIDNEQF
TRBV7-9 | NA | ASSLYGDGSPLH
TRBV9 | TRBD2 | ASSVGGAGGAYEQY
TRBV2 | TRBD1 | ASSGQGVWDTQY
TRBV14 | TRBD1 | ASSQDLGTTQGAF
TRBV29-1 | NA | SVEDWGRIYYGYT
TRBV6-5 | NA | ASSYGSGYT
TRBV19 | NA | ASRIYELGQPQH
TRBV6-1 | NA | ASSENHSYEQY
TRBV19 | NA | ASSISGLLETQY
TRBV9 | NA | ASSVEFGFPPGELF
TRBV20-1 | NA | SAKFIDTQY
TRBV6-5 | NA | ASWTAGLQETQY
TRBV6-1 | NA | ASSEFRTREQY
TRBV4-3 | NA | ASSPARQLAYPREQY
TRBV5-6 | TRBD1 | ASRGTGGSYEQY
TRBV7-9 | NA | ASSEGLQGTNEKLF
TRBV18 | NA | ASSLPGLTGSEAF
TRBV19 | NA | ASSIGQGWMNTEAF
TRBV9 | NA | ASSLGTMNTEAF
TRBV7-9 | NA | ASSFDVGTEAF
TRBV5-1 | TRBD2 | ASSLESGGLDTQY
TRBV7-6 | TRBD1 | ASSLDGKQGGILNTEAF
TRBV10-3 | TRBD1 | AISDRDRYEQY
TRBV4-1 | TRBD1 | ASSQGGDSCEAF
TRBV7-9 | NA | ASSLAGRGTEAF
TRBV7-9 | NA | ASSPRVGEGTDTQY
TRBV2 | NA | ASSRSLGDTQY
TRBV7-3 | TRBD1 | ASSLDRVGANVLT
TRBV9 | NA | ASSVAFGIGEQY
TRBV12-5 | TRBD1 | ASGSQGALWADTQY
TRBV6-1 | TRBD1 | ASSGTGFTEKLF
TRBV2 | TRBD2 | ASSPGTSGMEEQY
TRBV4-1 | TRBD1 | ASSPEGTGASYEQY